This T cell receptor beta chain was observed in a study of post-analysis software for immune sequencing data. Study-level points and caveats: Relative to controls, patients had about 5 TRBV segments at higher frequency, with TRBV5-6, TRBV5-1 and TRBV20-1 among these.

Prepared TCR beta cDNA libraries contained unique molecular identifiers. Once roughly 1 to 10 million T cells were used, some 500,000 cDNA molecules resulted. From the PCR reads, TCRdb called clonotypes with MiXCR, one entry per CDR3 protein. This table has around 160,000 distinct CDR3 sequences, about 37% appearing once. The CDR3 runs 12 residues. The V gene end was trimmed by 3 bases and the J gene end by 4 bases; junction bases not matched to a gene: 1. CDR1 is SQVTM and CDR2 is ANQGSEA in the germline V gene. This clonotype was recorded at least ten times. The antigen is undetermined. The input for sequencing was blood, taken after autologous hematopoietic stem cell transplantation. V is TRBV29-1 and J is TRBJ2-5; 8 bases map to TRBD1. This TCR came from a girl under 18 with multiple sclerosis. CDR3 coding DNA: TGCAGCGTTGACCAGGGGGCAGAGACCCAGTACTTC. Translated, it gives CSVDQGAETQYF.